This TCR beta chain was found in a study of early T cells in non-severe SARS-CoV-2 infection. The wider study: Sequencing was performed on bulk RNA from unsorted whole blood, leaving chains unpaired.

MiXCR was run by TCRdb on the 5' RACE reads, yielding one entry per CDR3 protein. The sample contains more than 80,000 distinct CDR3 sequences, about an eighth of which appear only once. V lost 0 bases and J 0 bases, leaving 9 bases between the germline ends. The CDR3 covers 16 residues. CDR1 is LNHNV, CDR2 YYDKDF, per germline (reference sequence). This clonotype has only a few counts. This clonotype was obtained from an adult who was a healthcare worker with PCR-confirmed SARS-CoV-2 infection or an uninfected control (not recorded which). Source material: whole blood. The chain employs TRBV15 and TRBJ2-1; no clear D. CDR3 in amino acids: CATSRDLASSYNEQFF. In DNA form, the CDR3 reads TGTGCCACCAGCAGAGATCTCGCTAGCTCCTACAATGAGCAGTTCTTC. Full variable domain (missing parts from reference TRBV15 and TRBJ2-1): DAMVIQNPRYQVTQFGKPVTLSCSQTLNHNVMYWYQQKSSQAPKLLFHYYDKDFNNEADTPDNFQSRRPNTSFCFLDIRSPGLGDTAMYLCATSRDLASSYNEQFFGPGTRLTVL.